This entry is about one T cell receptor beta chain. Its antigen is undetermined. The record originates from a study of T cell responses to AZD1222 COVID-19 vaccine. The study, taken as a whole, reports: Most donors were white British, females outnumbered males, and clonal diversity was possibly underestimated. Targets within unmutated variant regions were reportedly found for nearly half of spike-specific TCRs. Distributed over spike, vaccine-associated CD4 TCRs predominated at 160-218 and 743-854.

Unmatched junction bases numbered 3, after V lost 2 bases and J lost 3 bases. The CDR3 has 15 residues. From germline, CDR1 is SGHNT and CDR2 YYREEE (reference sequence). TCRdb's copy holds only in-frame clones and misses some; the assay was immunoSEQ multiplex PCR. This table holds 90,000 to 120,000 clones, roughly 89% found once. The receptor was derived from an adult in good health. Sequenced material: peripheral blood, taken on day 0 of MenACWY control vaccination. The chain recombines TRBV5-4 with TRBJ2-2; TRBD1 matches at 8 bases. The CDR3 protein is CASSFLQGDTGELFF. CDR3 bases: TGTGCCAGCAGCTTTCTACAGGGGGACACCGGGGAGCTGTTTTTT. Together with reference TRBV5-4 and TRBJ2-2, the CDR3 gives the full variable domain: ETGVTQSPTHLIKTRGQQVTLRCSSQSGHNTVSWYQQALGQGPQFIFQYYREEENGRGNFPPRFSGLQFPNYSSELNVNALELDDSALYLCASSFLQGDTGELFFGEGSRLTVL.